A selection of T cell receptor beta chains follows, all from one sample in a study of OX40 agonist ivuxolimab in advanced cancers. Only in-frame clones appear in the TCRdb table, and some are missing; sequencing was by immunoSEQ multiplex PCR. The table lists 9,500 to 15,000 clones, roughly 72% of them singletons, with roughly 10% in the top ten. The input for sequencing was CD4+ or CD8+ T cells sorted from blood, taken in a trial of the OX40 agonist ivuxolimab. These receptors all come from an adult with an advanced solid tumor such as melanoma, head and neck, liver or kidney cancer. Both conserved end residues are part of each CDR3. A D gene is named only where the DNA matches it firmly. The listing skips clone size in some rows; elsewhere it reads once, few, many or a size class.

cdr3_length	j_call	d_call	clone_size	v_call	cdr3_aa	cdr3_nt
15	TRBJ2-4	TRBD2	NA	TRBV28	CASSLAGGNLNIQYF	TGTGCCAGCAGTTTAGCGGGAGGGAACTTAAACATTCAGTACTTC
13	TRBJ2-7	TRBD2	NA	TRBV7-9	CASSQRDSYEQYF	TGTGCCAGCAGCCAGCGGGACTCCTACGAGCAGTACTTC
13	TRBJ2-2	NA	medium-sized	TRBV6-5	CASGTGNTGELFF	TGTGCCAGCGGCACAGGGAACACCGGGGAGCTGTTTTTT
16	TRBJ1-2	NA	NA	TRBV7-8	CASSSPIRVPPFGYTF	TGTGCCAGCAGCTCACCAATTCGCGTCCCGCCCTTTGGCTACACCTTC
18	TRBJ2-2	TRBD1	medium-sized	TRBV27	CASSLLTGGTLNTGELFF	TGTGCCAGCAGTTTACTGACAGGGGGCACTCTGAACACCGGGGAGCTGTTTTTT
14	TRBJ1-3	NA	large	TRBV28	CASSSEVAGNTIYF	TGTGCCAGCAGCAGTGAGGTTGCTGGAAACACCATATATTTT
13	TRBJ1-1	NA	NA	TRBV28	CASSLGGNTEAFF	TGTGCCAGCAGTTTGGGAGGGAACACTGAAGCTTTCTTT
12	TRBJ1-1	NA	NA	TRBV5-1	CASRGANTEAFF	TGCGCCAGCAGGGGTGCGAACACTGAAGCTTTCTTT
11	TRBJ2-1	TRBD2	few	TRBV6-1	CASSSSGQQFF	TGTGCCAGCAGCTCTAGCGGACAGCAGTTCTTC
13	TRBJ2-5	NA	NA	TRBV6-5	CASSYDALKTQYF	TGTGCCAGCAGTTACGACGCCTTAAAGACCCAGTACTTC
14	TRBJ2-1	NA	NA	TRBV7-6	CASSLQGPYNEQFF	TGTGCCAGCAGCTTACAGGGACCTTACAATGAGCAGTTCTTC
14	TRBJ2-5	NA	few	TRBV6-5	CASSWDGRGETQYF	TGTGCCAGCAGTTGGGACGGGCGGGGAGAGACCCAGTACTTC
16	TRBJ1-4	NA	NA	TRBV5-4	CASSLGIQLPNEKLFF	TGTGCCAGCAGCTTGGGCATACAGCTTCCTAATGAAAAACTGTTTTTT
15	TRBJ2-1	TRBD2	NA	TRBV6-1	CASSGSSGSNNEQFF	TGTGCCAGCAGTGGGTCTAGCGGCTCAAACAATGAGCAGTTCTTC
15	TRBJ2-7	NA	NA	TRBV6-1	CASSEAEDGDYEQYF	TGTGCCAGCAGTGAAGCTGAGGACGGGGACTACGAGCAGTACTTC
17	TRBJ2-5	TRBD2	NA	TRBV4-2	CASSQDLGGGPGETQYF	TGTGCCAGCAGCCAAGATCTCGGGGGGGGCCCTGGAGAGACCCAGTACTTC
16	TRBJ2-2	NA	NA	TRBV7-9	CAVARISVEDTGELFF	TGTGCCGTAGCTCGAATTTCGGTCGAGGACACCGGGGAGCTGTTTTTT
13	TRBJ1-1	NA	few	TRBV19	CASTRDSPREAFF	TGTGCCAGTACCAGAGACAGTCCGAGAGAAGCTTTCTTT
14	TRBJ2-7	TRBD2	NA	TRBV6-5	CASSPTSGYYEQYF	TGTGCCAGCAGTCCGACTAGCGGATATTACGAGCAGTACTTC
12	TRBJ2-3	NA	NA	TRBV10-3	CAIRGLRDTQYF	TGTGCCATCAGAGGGCTCAGAGATACGCAGTATTTT
17	TRBJ1-3	NA	medium-sized	TRBV4-1	CASSQDPGPSLGNTIYF	TGCGCCAGCAGCCAAGATCCGGGGCCATCTTTAGGAAACACCATATATTTT
15	TRBJ2-5	NA	medium-sized	TRBV19	CASSMLVRGYETQYF	TGTGCCAGTAGTATGTTGGTCAGGGGCTATGAGACCCAGTACTTC
14	TRBJ2-7	NA	NA	TRBV4-1	CASSQSYLGYEQYF	TGCGCCAGCAGCCAATCCTACTTGGGGTACGAGCAGTACTTC
12	TRBJ2-3	TRBD2	NA	TRBV27	CASSSGGVTQYF	TGTGCCAGCAGTAGCGGGGGGGTTACGCAGTATTTT
15	TRBJ1-1	TRBD1	NA	TRBV9	CASIGFDRENTEAFF	TGTGCCAGCATAGGATTCGACAGGGAGAACACTGAAGCTTTCTTT
17	TRBJ2-7	NA	NA	TRBV15	CATSREFTGTRGYEQYF	TGTGCCACCAGCAGAGAATTCACCGGGACGAGAGGCTACGAGCAGTACTTC
15	TRBJ2-5	TRBD2	few	TRBV7-6	CASSPTGTSGETQYF	TGTGCCAGCAGCCCGACCGGGACTAGCGGAGAGACCCAGTACTTC
15	TRBJ1-6	NA	NA	TRBV5-6	CASSLGGGQRSPLHF	TGTGCCAGCAGCTTGGGTGGGGGGCAGCGTTCACCCCTCCACTTT
13	TRBJ1-5	NA	NA	TRBV19	CASSNQGIQPQHF	TGTGCCAGTAGTAATCAGGGGATTCAGCCCCAGCATTTT
15	TRBJ1-2	NA	medium-sized	TRBV7-2	CASSLVEGSNYGYTF	TGTGCCAGCAGCTTAGTCGAAGGATCTAACTATGGCTACACCTTC
17	TRBJ2-3	NA	NA	TRBV5-4	CASSANTRTGPTDTQYF	TGTGCCAGCAGCGCGAACACCAGGACTGGCCCCACAGATACGCAGTATTTT